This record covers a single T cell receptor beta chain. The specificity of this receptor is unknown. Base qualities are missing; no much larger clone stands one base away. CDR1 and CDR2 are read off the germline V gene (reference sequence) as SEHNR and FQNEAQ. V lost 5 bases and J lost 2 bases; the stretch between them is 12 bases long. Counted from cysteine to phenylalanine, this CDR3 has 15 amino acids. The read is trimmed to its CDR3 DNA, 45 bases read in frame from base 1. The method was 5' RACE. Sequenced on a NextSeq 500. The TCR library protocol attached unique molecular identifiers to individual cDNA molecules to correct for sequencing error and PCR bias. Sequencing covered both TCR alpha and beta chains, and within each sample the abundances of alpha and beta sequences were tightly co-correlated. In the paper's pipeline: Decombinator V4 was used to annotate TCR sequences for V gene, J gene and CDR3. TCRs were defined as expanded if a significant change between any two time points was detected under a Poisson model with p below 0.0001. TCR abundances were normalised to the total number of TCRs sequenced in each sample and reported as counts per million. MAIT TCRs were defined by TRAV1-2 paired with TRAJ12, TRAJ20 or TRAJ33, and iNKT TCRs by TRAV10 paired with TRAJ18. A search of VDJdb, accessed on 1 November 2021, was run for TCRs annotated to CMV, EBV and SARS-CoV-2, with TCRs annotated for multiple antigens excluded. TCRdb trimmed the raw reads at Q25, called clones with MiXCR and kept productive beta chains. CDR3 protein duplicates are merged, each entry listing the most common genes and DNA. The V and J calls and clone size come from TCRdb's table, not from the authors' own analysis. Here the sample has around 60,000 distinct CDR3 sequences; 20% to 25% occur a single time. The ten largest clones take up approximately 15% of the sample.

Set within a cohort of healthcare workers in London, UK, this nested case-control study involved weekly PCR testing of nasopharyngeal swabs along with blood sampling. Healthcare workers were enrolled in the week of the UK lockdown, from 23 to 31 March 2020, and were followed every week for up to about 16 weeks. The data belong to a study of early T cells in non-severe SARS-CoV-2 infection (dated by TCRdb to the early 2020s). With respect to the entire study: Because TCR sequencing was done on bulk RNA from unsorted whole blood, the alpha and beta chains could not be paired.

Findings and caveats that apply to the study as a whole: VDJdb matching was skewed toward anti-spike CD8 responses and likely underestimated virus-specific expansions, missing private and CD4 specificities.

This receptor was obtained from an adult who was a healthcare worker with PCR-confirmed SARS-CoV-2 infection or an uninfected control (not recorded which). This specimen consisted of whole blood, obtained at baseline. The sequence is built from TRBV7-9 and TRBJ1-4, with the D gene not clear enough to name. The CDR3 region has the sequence CASSQDQLTNEKLFF. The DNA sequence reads TGTGCCAGCAGCCAAGACCAGCTGACTAATGAAAAACTGTTTTTT.